The 10 T cell receptor beta chains reported below all come from one sample, sequenced in a study of cytomegalovirus exposure and HLA in healthy donors. PCR used 60 Vbeta primers and 13 Jbeta primers. Profiled with immunoSEQ multiplex PCR; TCRdb holds only in-frame clones, not every one. Of around 100,000 clones listed, 84% are singletons. Sample: PBMCs. These TCRs come from a woman aged 18-29 years in good health and CMV-seronegative.

This chain uses TRBV5-6 with TRBJ1-2, with 9 positions matching TRBD1. The V gene's germline CDR1 is SGHDT and CDR2 YYEEEE. The CDR3 consists of 15 residues. J lost 9 bases, V lost 1 base, and 10 bases had no gene match. The CDR3 DNA sequence: TGTGCCAGCAGCTTGATGGTTGGGACAGGGCAGAGCTACACCTTC. This encodes CASSLMVGTGQSYTF.

This clone was seen only once. The chain joins TRBV6-6 to TRBJ2-5; 13 nucleotides match TRBD2. With V trimmed by 0 bases and J by 3 bases, 1 base remained unmatched. CDR3 size: 16 residues. The germline V gene encodes CDR1 MNHNY and CDR2 SVGAGI (reference sequence). DNA for the CDR3: TGTGCCAGCAGTTACTCCGGGACTAGCGGGAAAGAGACCCAGTACTTC. As protein: CASSYSGTSGKETQYF.

The gene calls are TRBV11-1 and TRBJ2-2; 10 nucleotides match TRBD2. The CDR3 is 16 amino acids. V lost 1 base to trimming and J lost 5 bases; unmatched junction nucleotides: 4. Germline V lookup: CDR1 SGHAT, CDR2 FQDESV (reference sequence). The CDR3 spells CASSLEPGLATGELFF. Here the CDR3 DNA reads TGTGCCAGCAGCTTAGAACCGGGACTAGCGACCGGGGAGCTGTTTTTT.

The CDR3 DNA reads as TGTGCCAGCACCCCGACTAGCGGGGTCGGCCCCCGGCCGGAGACCCAGTACTTC. This gives the protein CASTPTSGVGPRPETQYF. V is TRBV11-2 and J is TRBJ2-5; 11 bases match TRBD2. This CDR3 is 18 amino acids long. Germline CDR1 is SGHAT and CDR2 is FQNNGV. After removal of 7 bases from V and 5 bases from J, the junction contained 18 bases not matched to a gene.

The chain combines TRBV29-1 with TRBJ2-7; TRBD1 matches at 8 bases. Germline values: CDR1 SQVTM, CDR2 ANQGSEA. V lost 0 bases to trimming and J lost 5 bases; unmatched junction nucleotides: 3. The CDR3 has 13 residues. The CDR3 sequence is CSVEEKDRDEQYF. CDR3 nucleotides: TGCAGCGTTGAAGAAAAGGACAGGGACGAGCAGTACTTC.

V usage is TRBV4-2 and J usage is TRBJ2-1, with TRBD2 matching over 12 bases. V dropped 0 bases and J dropped 5; count of bases not matched to a gene: 5. Per the germline V gene, CDR1 is LGHNA and CDR2 is YNFKEQ. This CDR3 is built from 17 residues. For the CDR3, the DNA is TGTGCCAGCAGCCAAGATAGCAGGACTAGCGGGAACAATGAGCAGTTCTTC. Translating gives CASSQDSRTSGNNEQFF.

This chain links TRBV5-6 with TRBJ1-1; D is perhaps TRBD1 (6 bases). The CDR3 contains 13 residues. The V gene's germline CDR1 is SGHDT and CDR2 YYEEEE. Between the trimmed V and J ends, which lost 4 bases and 11 bases, there was a span of 18 bases. DNA for the CDR3: TGTGCCAGCAGCCTTCAGATCAGGGGCACGGCTTTCTTT. Translation gives CASSLQIRGTAFF.

The chain has TRBV7-6 and TRBJ2-2; D possibly corresponds to TRBD1 (6 bases). V shed 5 bases and J shed 5 bases, with 12 bases lying between them. CDR1 and CDR2 from the germline V gene are SGHVS and FNYEAQ. This CDR3 comprises 14 residues. The CDR3 nucleotides are TGTGCCAGCAGCGACAGGATAGGGACCGGGGAGCTGTTTTTT. This gives the protein CASSDRIGTGELFF.

The genes are TRBV5-1 and TRBJ1-5, with a tentative D call TRBD1 (5 bases). Germline CDR1 reads SGHRS; CDR2 reads YFSETQ. Trimming cost V 4 bases and J 0 bases, with 14 bases left between them. The CDR3 is 16 amino acids. DNA of the CDR3: TGCGCCAGCAGCCCAGGAGGGGTCTATAGCAATCAGCCCCAGCATTTT. This codes for CASSPGGVYSNQPQHF. The whole variable domain, filled in from reference TRBV5-1 and TRBJ1-5, reads KAGVTQTPRYLIKTRGQQVTLSCSPISGHRSVSWYQQTPGQGLQFLFEYFSETQRNKGNFPGRFSGRQFSNSRSEMNVSTLELGDSALYLCASSPGGVYSNQPQHFGDGTRLSIL.

J is TRBJ1-3 and V is TRBV6-1; a possible D gene is TRBD1 (5 bases). CDR3 length equals 15 residues. V lost 3 bases to trimming and J lost 4 bases, with 13 bases between them. Germline V gene data show CDR1 as MNHNS and CDR2 as SASEGT. CDR3 DNA: TGTGCCAGCAGTGATCTGTGGACAACGGGAAACACCATATATTTT. This sequence encodes CASSDLWTTGNTIYF.